These 26 T cell receptor beta chains came from one sample sequenced in a study of long-term antiretroviral therapy in people with HIV. immunoSEQ v3.0 was run at survey level. Clones were sequenced by immunoSEQ multiplex PCR, and TCRdb holds only the in-frame ones, with some missing. The sample consists of tens of thousands of clones, 90% to 95% of them appearing once. Sequencing used unsorted PBMCs, obtained 7.6 years after starting antiretroviral therapy. These receptors were obtained from a middle-aged woman with HIV.

The gene calls are TRBV18 and TRBJ2-7; D call uncertain. The CDR3 contains 15 residues. In germline, CDR1 is KGHSH, CDR2 LQKENI. Trimming left V 0 bases short and J 6 bases short, with 15 bases between. The CDR3: CASSPPLGSGREQYF. In nucleotides, the CDR3 is TGTGCCAGCTCACCACCCTTGGGGTCGGGTCGCGAGCAGTACTTC.

The genes are TRBV27 and TRBJ2-6, with D possibly called TRBD1 or TRBD2 (6 bases each). Germline assignment: CDR1 MNHEY and CDR2 SMNVEV (reference sequence). V dropped 2 bases and J dropped 0 bases, with 11 bases sitting between them. There are 17 residues in the CDR3. The CDR3 is CASSLLGGPSGANVLTF. The DNA for the CDR3 is TGTGCCAGCAGTTTACTTGGGGGGCCCTCTGGGGCCAACGTCCTGACTTTC.

The genes are TRBV7-2 and TRBJ1-1; D may be TRBD1 (5 bases). Between the trimmed V and J ends, which lost 5 bases and 1 base, there was a span of 20 bases. CDR3 length: 17 residues. Germline values: CDR1 SGHTA, CDR2 FQGNSA. The CDR3: CASSPRWGEVGNTEAFF. The CDR3 DNA reads TGTGCCAGCAGCCCCAGATGGGGGGAAGTGGGGAACACTGAAGCTTTCTTT.

The chain employs TRBV19 and TRBJ1-1; no clear D gene. With 3 bases removed from V and 7 bases from J, the gap between germline ends came to 12 bases. Germline CDR1 LNHDA, CDR2 SQIVND (reference sequence). This CDR3 spans 13 amino acids. CDR3 protein: CASSISLQDEAFF. DNA for the CDR3: TGTGCCAGTAGTATCAGTTTGCAGGATGAAGCTTTCTTT.

The V call is TRBV2, the J call TRBJ2-1; tentatively, D is TRBD1 (6 bases). This CDR3 is 13 amino acids long. Germline-derived CDR1 and CDR2 are SNHLY and FYNNEI. The V and J ends lost 8 bases and 6 bases respectively, with 14 bases between them. As DNA, the CDR3 is TGTGCCAGCCAGAACAGGGTGTTCAATGAGCAGTTCTTC. Protein: CASQNRVFNEQFF. Using reference TRBV2 and TRBJ2-1 for the parts outside the CDR3, the full variable domain is EPEVTQTPSHQVTQMGQEVILRCVPISNHLYFYWYRQILGQKVEFLVSFYNNEISEKSEIFDDQFSVERPDGSNFTLKIRSTKLEDSAMYFCASQNRVFNEQFFGPGTRLTVL.

The J gene is TRBJ2-5, the V gene TRBV4-1; the D gene is possibly TRBD1 (6 bases). V lost 5 bases to trimming and J lost 3 bases, with 13 bases between them. This CDR3 has 14 amino acids. Germline values: CDR1 MGHRA, CDR2 YSYEKL. The CDR3 loop is CASSDRDTKETQYF. CDR3 DNA: TGCGCCAGCAGCGACCGGGACACAAAAGAGACCCAGTACTTC.

The chain employs TRBV18 and TRBJ1-1; D remains unclear. The CDR3 loop spans 13 amino acids. The V and J ends lost 1 base and 1 base respectively, with 4 bases between them. CDR1 is KGHSH and CDR2 is LQKENI in the germline V gene. CDR3: CASSPHENTEAFF. The CDR3, as DNA: TGTGCCAGCTCACCACACGAGAACACTGAAGCTTTCTTT.

V is TRBV9 and J is TRBJ2-2; either TRBD1 or TRBD2 may fit D (5 bases each). The CDR3 spans 19 residues. Per the germline V gene, CDR1 is SGDLS and CDR2 is YYNGEE. Trimming took off 0 bases at V and 6 bases at J, with 24 bases between the two ends. The CDR3 coding sequence is TGTGCCAGCAGCGTAGACGCTTGGGGGAGTTTATCCGGCCCCGGGGAGCTGTTTTTT. It codes for CASSVDAWGSLSGPGELFF.

The rearrangement links TRBV5-1 to TRBJ2-2; 7 nucleotides line up with TRBD2. The germline gives CDR1 SGHRS, CDR2 YFSETQ. Trimming removed 0 bases from V and 5 bases from J; junction bases left unmatched: 4. CDR3 length: 15 residues. CDR3 loop: CASSLVIGRTGELFF. The DNA of the CDR3 is TGCGCCAGCAGCTTGGTAATCGGGAGGACCGGGGAGCTGTTTTTT.

This chain uses TRBV27 with TRBJ2-2; D gene unclear. This CDR3 comprises 15 residues. Germline CDR1 is MNHEY and CDR2 is SMNVEV (reference sequence). The germline V and J ends were trimmed by 10 bases and 0 bases, with 15 bases remaining between them. CDR3 residues: CATRLGFANTGELFF. In DNA, the CDR3 is TGTGCCACCAGGTTGGGGTTCGCGAACACCGGGGAGCTGTTTTTT.

The J gene is TRBJ2-7, the V gene TRBV18; D is possibly TRBD1 or TRBD2 (5 bases each). The CDR3 has 14 amino acids. The germline V and J ends were trimmed by 2 bases and 6 bases, with 14 bases remaining between them. Germline-derived CDR1 and CDR2 are KGHSH and LQKENI. The CDR3 DNA reads TGTGCCAGCTCACCAGGGGACGCCTCGGGCGAGCAGTACTTC. It yields the protein CASSPGDASGEQYF.

This clone was recorded once. This chain's CDR3 is CASSLQGAGNTIYF. CDR3 sequence (DNA): TGTGCCAGCAGCTTACAGGGGGCTGGAAACACCATATATTTT. The chain employs TRBV7-2 and TRBJ1-3; 7 nucleotides match TRBD1. V dropped 2 bases and J dropped 2; count of bases not matched to a gene: 0. There are 14 residues in the CDR3. The germline CDR1 and CDR2 sequences are SGHTA and FQGNSA.

The V and J genes are TRBV5-1 and TRBJ1-4; 7 nucleotides agree with TRBD1. This CDR3 spans 16 amino acids. Germline V CDR1 and CDR2: SGHRS, YFSETQ. The J segment lost 5 bases and the V segment lost 5 bases, leaving 12 bases of the junction unmatched. The CDR3 DNA reads TGCGCCAGCAGAGGGGACAGTCAGTCCGTAAATGAAAAACTGTTTTTT. Its translation: CASRGDSQSVNEKLFF.

The chain carries TRBV4-2 and TRBJ1-2; weak D call: TRBD1 (5 bases). The CDR3 contains 16 residues. Trimming removed 0 bases at V and 8 bases at J, with 19 bases between. The germline V gene has CDR1 LGHNA and CDR2 YNFKEQ. CDR3 coding DNA: TGTGCCAGCAGCCAAGATCGGATGGGGCTTCTAGGGGGCTACACCTTC. Its protein is CASSQDRMGLLGGYTF.

In this sample, this clone turned up once. This chain joins TRBV7-2 and TRBJ2-5; TRBD2 matches at 14 bases. This CDR3 is 16 amino acids long. The V gene's germline CDR1 is SGHTA and CDR2 FQGNSA. The J segment lost 2 bases and the V segment lost 1 base, leaving 0 bases of the junction unmatched. The CDR3 nucleotides are TGTGCCAGCAGCTTAGGGACTAGCGGGGGGCAAGAGACCCAGTACTTC. Its protein is CASSLGTSGGQETQYF.

V is TRBV7-2 and J is TRBJ1-1; D gene uncertain. The CDR3 spans 15 residues. From germline, CDR1 is SGHTA and CDR2 FQGNSA. The V end lost 6 bases, the J end lost 6 bases, and 20 bases lay between the germline ends. CDR3 sequence: CASRTYNSGDAEAFF. CDR3 bases: TGTGCCAGCAGGACTTATAACTCCGGGGATGCTGAAGCTTTCTTT.

This chain joins TRBV6-5 and TRBJ2-7; TRBD2 might be the D (5 bases). CDR3 size: 13 residues. The V and J ends lost 8 bases and 5 bases respectively, with 16 bases between them. From germline, CDR1 is MNHEY and CDR2 SVGAGI. In nucleotides, the CDR3 is TGTGCCAGCTCCAAAGAAGGGAGCCACGAGCAGTACTTC. Its protein product is CASSKEGSHEQYF.

The chain is built from TRBV19 and TRBJ1-5, with a possible D match to TRBD1 (6 bases). The CDR3 runs to 14 residues. Germline V CDR1 and CDR2: LNHDA, SQIVND (reference sequence). Trimming pared 1 base from V and 3 bases from J, leaving 7 bases between. In DNA form, the CDR3 reads TGTGCCAGTAGTATAGGGACAGTCAATCAGCCCCAGCATTTT. It encodes CASSIGTVNQPQHF.

The chain couples TRBV27 to TRBJ2-5, with D possibly being TRBD1 (6 bases). The V end lost 6 bases, the J end lost 5 bases, and 10 bases lay between the germline ends. The CDR3 has 12 amino acids. Germline V gene lookup returns CDR1 MNHEY and CDR2 SMNVEV (reference sequence). The CDR3 sequence is CASSTGLETQYF. Here the CDR3 DNA reads TGTGCCAGCAGCACAGGGTTGGAGACCCAGTACTTC.

This clone occurred once. This chain links TRBV29-1 with TRBJ1-1; D may be TRBD1 (6 bases). The V end lost 7 bases, the J end lost 7 bases, and 19 bases lay between the germline ends. This CDR3 is 13 amino acids long. Germline loops: CDR1 SQVTM, CDR2 ANQGSEA. Written as DNA, the CDR3 is TGCAGCGCGGATTCAGGGGCTATAAGTGAAGCTTTCTTT. Its translation: CSADSGAISEAFF.

The chain employs TRBV7-9 and TRBJ2-2, with a possible D match to TRBD2 (6 bases). The CDR3 extends over 14 amino acids. The germline V and J ends were trimmed by 5 bases and 4 bases, with 11 bases remaining between them. CDR1 is SEHNR and CDR2 is FQNEAQ in the germline V gene (reference sequence). CDR3 region: CASSPGLTTGELFF. CDR3 DNA sequence: TGTGCCAGCAGCCCGGGACTCACCACCGGGGAGCTGTTTTTT.

The V and J genes are TRBV9 and TRBJ1-5, with 7 bases lining up with TRBD1. The ends lost 2 bases at V and 3 bases at J; junction bases unmatched: 5. The CDR3 contains 15 residues. Germline V CDR1 and CDR2: SGDLS, YYNGEE. The CDR3 DNA follows: TGTGCCAGCAGCGTTGGAGGGGGCGTCAATCAGCCCCAGCATTTT. This encodes CASSVGGGVNQPQHF. Complete variable domain (other parts from reference TRBV9 and TRBJ1-5): DSGVTQTPKHLITATGQRVTLRCSPRSGDLSVYWYQQSLDQGLQFLIQYYNGEERAKGNILERFSAQQFPDLHSELNLSSLELGDSALYFCASSVGGGVNQPQHFGDGTRLSIL.

The chain combines TRBV6-5 with TRBJ1-1, with D possibly matching TRBD1 (6 bases). This CDR3 is 16 amino acids long. Germline CDR1 MNHEY, CDR2 SVGAGI. V was cut by 4 bases and J by 0 bases, with 15 bases left in between. CDR3 sequence reads: CASSSAGGVVNTEAFF. The CDR3 DNA reads TGTGCCAGCAGTTCCGCCGGGGGCGTAGTGAACACTGAAGCTTTCTTT.

The gene calls are TRBV10-3 and TRBJ2-7, with D possibly TRBD2 on 5 matching bases. Trimming left V 8 bases short and J 0 bases short, with 5 bases between. In germline, CDR1 is ENHRY, CDR2 SYGVKD. This CDR3 contains 11 residues. CDR3 sequence: CAIRGSYEQYF. CDR3 in DNA: TGTGCCATCCGGGGCTCCTACGAGCAGTACTTC.

This clone is a singleton in its sample. The V and J genes are TRBV4-1 and TRBJ2-5, with 9 bases aligning to TRBD1. V was pared by 0 bases and J by 7 bases, with 9 bases of the junction left unmatched. This CDR3 contains 16 residues. Per germline, CDR1 MGHRA and CDR2 YSYEKL. CDR3 loop: CASSQDGQGSVGTQYF. The DNA of the CDR3 is TGCGCCAGCAGCCAAGATGGACAGGGGTCGGTGGGGACCCAGTACTTC.

The chain couples TRBV6-5 to TRBJ2-7, with 10 bases matching TRBD1. Per the germline V gene, CDR1 is MNHEY and CDR2 is SVGAGI. This CDR3 is built from 14 residues. V lost 6 bases to trimming and J lost 1 base; unmatched junction nucleotides: 3. The CDR3 coding sequence is TGTGCCAGCAGCCGACAGGGGGCTTCCTACGAGCAGTACTTC. It is translated as CASSRQGASYEQYF.